The entry that follows covers one T cell receptor beta chain sequence. The V end lost 5 bases, the J end lost 0 bases, and 8 bases lay between the germline ends. This CDR3 comprises 14 residues. In germline, CDR1 is SSHAT, CDR2 FNYEAQ (reference sequence). The data derive from a study of blood T cell repertoires in COVID-19. Study context: Specimens from acute and convalescent COVID-19 originated in the United States, Italy and Spain. Sample material is recorded as cDNA or gDNA derived from T cells, B-cell-depleted T cells, or PBMCs.

Methods used by the authors: Estimation of nucleated cell counts was performed using reference gene primer amplification. The assay was immunoSEQ multiplex PCR, and TCRdb's table has in-frame clones only and misses some. The DNA gave D and trimming, while V, J and clone size come from that table. The sample has 130,000 to 150,000 clones; 80% to 85% are singletons. Sequences were obtained from peripheral blood. The V call is TRBV7-7, the J call TRBJ1-3; the D gene is possibly TRBD1 (5 bases). The TCR was taken from a human donor in a cohort sampled during active COVID-19. The CDR3 spells CASSKGFSGNTIYF. CDR3 nucleotide sequence: TGTGCCAGCAGCAAGGGGTTCTCTGGAAACACCATATATTTT. The full variable domain, completed using reference TRBV7-7 and TRBJ1-3, is GAGVSQSPRYKVTKRGQDVTLRCDPISSHATLYWYQQALGQGPEFLTYFNYEAQPDKSGLPSDRFSAERPEGSISTLTIQRTEQRDSAMYRCASSKGFSGNTIYFGEGSWLTVV.